One and the same sample provided the 22 T cell receptor beta chains below, sequenced in a study of response to subunit inactivated influenza vaccine. MiXCR was run by TCRdb on the RT-PCR reads, yielding one entry per CDR3 protein. The sample has about 520,000 distinct CDR3 sequences; roughly 27% are singletons. The input for sequencing was CD4+ T cells sorted from PBMCs, taken more than 4 days after vaccination. These receptor sequences come from a man in his fifties or sixties who received an inactivated influenza vaccine.

This clonotype has only a few counts. The gene calls are TRBV7-9 and TRBJ2-2, with D possibly TRBD2 on 8 matching bases. CDR1 and CDR2 (germline): SEHNR, FQNEAQ (reference sequence). Trimming cost V 8 bases and J 1 base, with 14 bases left between them. This CDR3 has 15 amino acids. The DNA of the CDR3 is TGTGCCAGCCATAGCGGGACAGTGAACACCGGGGAGCTGTTTTTT. It codes for CASHSGTVNTGELFF.

The V gene is TRBV10-3, the J gene TRBJ2-7; D tentatively fits TRBD1 or TRBD2 (7 bases each). CDR3 length: 16 residues. CDR1 is ENHRY, CDR2 SYGVKD, per germline. Between the trimmed V and J ends, which lost 2 bases and 3 bases, there was a span of 17 bases. CDR3 region: CAISELGSGGDYEQYF. The CDR3 DNA sequence: TGTGCCATCAGTGAGCTTGGGTCAGGGGGGGACTACGAGCAGTACTTC.

This chain connects TRBV7-8 to TRBJ2-1; 13 bases fit TRBD2. The CDR3 loop spans 18 amino acids. The J segment lost 5 bases and the V segment lost 1 base, leaving 8 bases of the junction unmatched. Germline V gives CDR1 SGHVS, CDR2 FQNEAQ. The CDR3 region is CASSLVASLAGGNNEQFF. The CDR3 region has the DNA TGTGCCAGCAGCTTAGTAGCCTCACTAGCGGGAGGGAACAATGAGCAGTTCTTC.

The gene calls are TRBV2 and TRBJ2-1; TRBD2 aligns across 14 bases. CDR1 and CDR2 from the germline V gene are SNHLY and FYNNEI. V shed 4 bases and J 8 bases; nucleotides not matched to a gene: 7. The CDR3 length is 16 residues. CDR3 loop: CASSAGLAGGVDEQFF. CDR3 bases: TGTGCCAGCAGTGCTGGACTAGCGGGGGGCGTCGATGAGCAGTTCTTC. The variable domain in full, completed from reference TRBV2 and TRBJ2-1, reads EPEVTQTPSHQVTQMGQEVILRCVPISNHLYFYWYRQILGQKVEFLVSFYNNEISEKSEIFDDQFSVERPDGSNFTLKIRSTKLEDSAMYFCASSAGLAGGVDEQFFGPGTRLTVL.

In its sample, this clonotype was seen a few times. The chain has TRBV14 and TRBJ2-3; D is undetermined. Trimming took off 3 bases at V and 6 bases at J, with 4 bases between the two ends. The CDR3 spans 11 residues. The germline gives CDR1 SGHDN, CDR2 FVKESK. The CDR3 sequence is CASSHADTQYF. For the CDR3, the DNA is TGTGCCAGCAGCCATGCGGATACGCAGTATTTT.

This rearrangement joins TRBV7-2 to TRBJ2-3, with TRBD1 as a possible D gene (6 bases). This CDR3 has 15 residues. Trimming took 0 bases from V and 6 from J, leaving 13 bases between them. The germline gives CDR1 SGHTA, CDR2 FQGNSA. The CDR3 coding sequence is TGTGCCAGCAGCTTAGCGCCAGGGGCACGGGATACGCAGTATTTT. This translates into CASSLAPGARDTQYF.

This chain uses TRBV20-1 with TRBJ2-7, with 7 nucleotides matching TRBD1. Germline CDR1 and CDR2: DFQATT and SNEGSKA (reference sequence). CDR3 size: 13 residues. V trimming: 3 bases; J trimming: 3 bases; junction bases outside the gene matches: 5. Here the CDR3 reads CSARVGQVYEQYF. The CDR3 DNA reads as TGCAGTGCTAGGGTTGGACAGGTCTACGAGCAGTACTTC.

The genes are TRBV20-1 and TRBJ2-7; 7 bases line up with TRBD2. The CDR3 length is 14 residues. Germline values: CDR1 DFQATT, CDR2 SNEGSKA (reference sequence). The ends lost 1 base at V and 2 bases at J; junction bases unmatched: 5. The CDR3 DNA sequence: TGCAGTGCTAGAGGCCGACTAGCTACCTACGAGCAGTACTTC. Residues: CSARGRLATYEQYF.

This clonotype occurred a few times. The chain recombines TRBV20-1 with TRBJ1-5; D unclear. The CDR3 extends over 12 amino acids. Germline assignment: CDR1 DFQATT and CDR2 SNEGSKA (reference sequence). The V end lost 3 bases, the J end lost 1 base, and 4 bases lay between the germline ends. The CDR3 DNA is TGCAGTGCTAGGCTGAGCAATCAGCCCCAGCATTTT. It codes for CSARLSNQPQHF.

In this sample, this clonotype turned up many times. This rearrangement joins TRBV5-1 to TRBJ1-6, with 8 bases fitting TRBD1. Germline CDR1 SGHRS, CDR2 YFSETQ. This CDR3 has 15 amino acids. The V gene end was trimmed by 4 bases and the J gene end by 8 bases; junction bases not matched to a gene: 8. The CDR3 DNA is TGCGCCAGCAGCCAGCGACAGGGGTATGATTCACCCCTCCACTTT. This codes for CASSQRQGYDSPLHF.

The rearrangement uses TRBV19 and TRBJ1-6; 8 nucleotides agree with TRBD1. The CDR3 covers 14 residues. CDR1 LNHDA and CDR2 SQIVND come from the germline V gene (reference sequence). Trimming removed 9 bases from V and 7 bases from J; junction bases left unmatched: 8. CDR3 sequence: CASRLQGANSPLHF. For the CDR3, the DNA is TGTGCCAGCCGACTCCAGGGGGCGAATTCACCCCTCCACTTT.

The chain links TRBV7-8 to TRBJ2-7; D gene unclear. The germline V gene has CDR1 SGHVS and CDR2 FQNEAQ. This CDR3 is built from 16 residues. Trimming stripped 1 base from V and 0 bases from J, with 13 bases between. The CDR3 region is CASSLEPPSSSYEQYF. DNA of the CDR3: TGTGCCAGCAGCTTAGAACCACCTTCCAGCTCCTACGAGCAGTACTTC.

This chain joins TRBV9 and TRBJ2-7; TRBD1 agrees at 9 bases. The CDR3 loop spans 13 amino acids. Germline V gene data show CDR1 as SGDLS and CDR2 as YYNGEE. Trimming at V came to 4 bases and at J to 7 bases, leaving 6 bases not matched to a gene. DNA for the CDR3: TGTGCCAGCAGCTTCCAGGGACAGGGTGAGCAGTACTTC. Amino acid sequence: CASSFQGQGEQYF.

A few counts support this clonotype. The genes are TRBV7-8 and TRBJ2-3; D is possibly TRBD2 (6 bases). CDR1 SGHVS and CDR2 FQNEAQ come from the germline V gene. The V end was cut by 5 bases, the J end by 1 base, with 13 bases between. CDR3 length: 15 residues. CDR3 amino acids: CASSLRRGRTDTQYF. DNA of the CDR3: TGTGCCAGCAGCCTTCGGAGGGGACGCACAGATACGCAGTATTTT.

The chain combines TRBV5-6 with TRBJ2-7; 8 nucleotides line up with TRBD1. The length of the CDR3 is 15 residues. The V and J ends lost 2 bases and 5 bases, in that order; junction bases with no gene match: 9. Germline values: CDR1 SGHDT, CDR2 YYEEEE. This CDR3 is CASSFFGQGPNEQYF. For the CDR3, the DNA is TGTGCCAGCAGCTTTTTTGGACAGGGTCCTAACGAGCAGTACTTC.

This clonotype was counted between two and nine times. This chain links TRBV20-1 with TRBJ2-4; tentative D call: TRBD1 (6 bases). The CDR3 has 13 amino acids. The ends were cut back, 6 bases at V and 6 bases at J, with 15 bases in the middle. Germline V gene data show CDR1 as DFQATT and CDR2 as SNEGSKA (reference sequence). CDR3 residues: CSAPDRLLNIQYF. CDR3 nucleotides: TGCAGTGCCCCGGACAGACTATTAAACATTCAGTACTTC.

The genes are TRBV20-1 and TRBJ2-2; D is possibly TRBD2 (6 bases). V lost 2 bases and J 0 bases, leaving 16 bases between the germline ends. Germline lookup yields CDR1 DFQATT and CDR2 SNEGSKA (reference sequence). The length of the CDR3 is 17 residues. The CDR3, as DNA: TGCAGTGCTAGATATCGGTTGCGGGGAGCGAACACCGGGGAGCTGTTTTTT. This codes for CSARYRLRGANTGELFF.

The CDR3 region is CASRLTGTRTGELFF. CDR3 bases: TGTGCCAGCAGACTTACGGGAACTCGCACCGGGGAGCTGTTTTTT. The chain links TRBV12-3 or TRBV12-4 to TRBJ2-2; D might be TRBD2 (5 bases). The ends were cut back, 6 bases at V and 4 bases at J, with 15 bases in the middle. This CDR3 contains 15 residues.

This chain uses TRBV20-1 with TRBJ1-5; maybe TRBD1 (5 bases). Looked up from germline, CDR1 is DFQATT and CDR2 is SNEGSKA (reference sequence). The CDR3 sequence is 13 residues long. The V gene lost 4 bases and the J gene lost 7 bases, with 14 bases spanning the gap. This CDR3 is CSAIVRVKQPQHF. CDR3 sequence (DNA): TGCAGTGCTATCGTCAGGGTCAAGCAGCCCCAGCATTTT.

The sample holds many counts of this clonotype. At one end the junction does not follow the germline gene, possibly because of a read error. This chain joins TRBV7-9 and TRBJ2-7; TRBD2 is a possible D gene (6 bases). The CDR3 contains 15 residues. Germline CDR1 reads SEHNR; CDR2 reads FQNEAQ (reference sequence). CDR3 nucleotides: TGCGCCAGCAGCTTGGGGGGTCGGAGCTCCTACGAGCAGTACTTC. It encodes CASSLGGRSSYEQYF.

This rearrangement joins TRBV29-1 to TRBJ1-2; D gene unclear. V was clipped by 6 bases and J by 8 bases, with 13 bases between them. CDR1 and CDR2 (germline): SQVTM, ANQGSEA. The CDR3 is 11 amino acids. CDR3 bases: TGCAGCGTGCAGCGGGGTGGGGGCTACACCTTC. Translated: CSVQRGGGYTF.

Only a few counts were recorded for this clonotype. The rearrangement uses TRBV29-1 and TRBJ2-3; D possibly uses TRBD1 or TRBD2 (5 bases each). V shed 4 bases and J shed 5 bases, with 13 bases lying between them. The CDR3 is 13 amino acids. CDR1 SQVTM and CDR2 ANQGSEA come from the germline V gene. CDR3 DNA: TGCAGCGTTGGGGAGACAGCTAGAGATACGCAGTATTTT. It translates to CSVGETARDTQYF.